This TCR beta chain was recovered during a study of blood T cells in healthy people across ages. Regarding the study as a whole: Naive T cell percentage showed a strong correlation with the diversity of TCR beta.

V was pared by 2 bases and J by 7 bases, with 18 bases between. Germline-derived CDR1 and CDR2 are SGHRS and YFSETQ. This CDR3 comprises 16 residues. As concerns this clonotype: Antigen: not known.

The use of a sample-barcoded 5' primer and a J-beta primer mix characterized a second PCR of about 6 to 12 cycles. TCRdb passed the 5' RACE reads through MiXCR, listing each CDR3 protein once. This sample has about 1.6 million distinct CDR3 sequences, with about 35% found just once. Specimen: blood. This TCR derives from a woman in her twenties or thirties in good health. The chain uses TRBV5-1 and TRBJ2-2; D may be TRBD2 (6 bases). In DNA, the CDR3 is TGCGCCAGCAGCTTTATGGCACGCGGGGACGGCGGGGAGCTGTTTTTT. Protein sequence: CASSFMARGDGGELFF.